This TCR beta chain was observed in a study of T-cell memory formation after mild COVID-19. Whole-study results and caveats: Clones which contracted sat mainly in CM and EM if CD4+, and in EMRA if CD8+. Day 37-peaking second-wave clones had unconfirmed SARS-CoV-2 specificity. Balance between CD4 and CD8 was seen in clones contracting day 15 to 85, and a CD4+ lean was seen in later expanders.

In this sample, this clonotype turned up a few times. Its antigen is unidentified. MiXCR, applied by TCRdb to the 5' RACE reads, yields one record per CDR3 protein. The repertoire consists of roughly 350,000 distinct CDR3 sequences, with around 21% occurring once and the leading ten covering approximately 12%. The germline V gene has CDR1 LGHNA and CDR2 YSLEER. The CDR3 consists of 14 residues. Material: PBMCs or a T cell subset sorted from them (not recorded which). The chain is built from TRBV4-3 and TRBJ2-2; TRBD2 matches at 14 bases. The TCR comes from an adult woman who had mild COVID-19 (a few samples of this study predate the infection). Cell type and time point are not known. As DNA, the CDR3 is TGCGCGTGCGGACTAGCGGGAGGTACCGGGGAGCTGTTTTTT. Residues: CACGLAGGTGELFF.